This T cell receptor beta chain came from a study of OX40 agonist ivuxolimab in advanced cancers. The CDR3 has 16 residues. Trimming stripped 4 bases from V and 2 bases from J, with 17 bases between. Germline-derived CDR1 and CDR2 are SGHRS and YFSETQ. Repertoires were generated with immunoSEQ multiplex PCR, while TCRdb's copy carries only in-frame clones and drops some. Of over 45,000 clones listed, about 90% are singletons. The sequences come from CD4+ or CD8+ T cells sorted from blood, collected in a trial of the OX40 agonist ivuxolimab. The chain has TRBV5-1 and TRBJ2-3, with D maybe TRBD2 (7 bases). This receptor was identified in an adult with an advanced solid tumor such as melanoma, head and neck, liver or kidney cancer. CDR3 residues: CASSQYREGPTDTQYF. In DNA, the CDR3 is TGCGCCAGCAGCCAATACAGGGAGGGGCCCACAGATACGCAGTATTTT.